What follows is one T cell receptor (beta chain) and its context. The clone's antigen remains unknown. No base qualities exist here, and no much larger clone lies one base off it. V loses 1 base of germline sequence and J loses 0 bases, and the interval between the two ends is 10 bases. Based on the germline V gene (reference sequence), the CDR1 and CDR2 sequences are LNHNV and YYDKDF. The CDR3 covers 15 residues, taking in both the cysteine and the phenylalanine. Only the CDR3 DNA is retained, 45 bases long and in frame from the first base. The data belong to a study of brain T cells in children with intractable seizures (dated by TCRdb to the early 2020s). Study-wide context: Resected brain tissue from some 56 pediatric epilepsy surgery cases was first screened for immune gene transcripts using a NanoString immunology panel. Among the approximately twelve selected surgery cases, pre-surgery blood was additionally sequenced for eight, leaving four cases with brain tissue only. Paper-wide results and their limitations: Because pre- and post-surgery blood were sequenced to different depths, clones absent from the pre-surgery sample may reflect undersampling. Viral specificity was inferred solely from CDR3 sequence similarity, and the HCMV serostatus of the patients was not known.

The immunoSEQ assay was used to generate TCR beta chain sequences from genomic DNA. The published analysis was carried out like this. CDR3 sequences that did not begin with the conserved framework cysteine at position 104 were removed by hand. To get clonality, the normalized Shannon's Diversity Index was subtracted from one, giving values from 0 (maximal diversity) to 1 (oligoclonal). Chi-squared comparison-of-proportions tests assessed whether the same CDR3 differed in frequency between samples, such as brain versus blood. Public clonotypes were identified through searches of immuneACCESS, and similarity to known antiviral clonotypes was evaluated with the VDJdb browser. In TCRdb, the immuneACCESS table is reduced to in-frame sequences with V and J assigned. These tables do not hold every clone; where another copy was compared, an unresolved V gene accounts for under half, and the others remain unexplained. Clone size and V and J calls were adopted from that table, with D and trimming inferred from the DNA. This sample holds tens of thousands of clones; approximately 94% were observed only once. The ten largest clones capture roughly 1.5% of the sample.

The sample's time point, from its label and the paper: resected brain tissue, or blood drawn just prior to surgery. The surgery cases showing the highest brain T cell transcript signatures were chosen for TCR beta chain sequencing of brain tissue and, when available, of blood. Prior to surgery, the patients had been treated with at least one anti-epileptic drug. TCR-sequenced patients were children with drug-resistant epilepsy due to tuberous sclerosis complex, focal cortical dysplasia, Rasmussen encephalitis or hemimegalencephaly. The Monarch genomic DNA purification kit was used to extract bulk genomic DNA from unsorted brain tissue and whole blood.

The sequence links TRBV15 to TRBJ2-7, and possibly TRBD1, on 5 matching bases. The clonotype comes from a boy under two years old with tuberous sclerosis and intractable seizures. The material was peripheral blood, obtained at surgery. The DNA reads as follows: TGTGCCACCAGCAGAGTGGCACAGGCCTCCTACGAGCAGTACTTC. It specifies CATSRVAQASYEQYF.